This TCR beta chain was documented in a study of blood T cell repertoires in COVID-19. The CDR3 is 15 residues long. V was clipped by 4 bases and J by 2 bases; unmatched bases: 7. From germline, CDR1 is LGHDT and CDR2 YNNKEL (reference sequence). In the original processing: The authors estimated nucleated cell counts from reference gene primer amplification. The protocol was immunoSEQ multiplex PCR, while the TCRdb copy is restricted to in-frame clones and leaves out a portion. The D gene and trimming were derived from the DNA, and the V and J assignments and clone size from that table. The sample carries approximately 430,000 clones, about nine tenths recorded once. A single count supports this clone.

This sequence was found in a woman between 25 and 40 years old with active or convalescent COVID-19. This chain connects TRBV3-1 (or the pseudogene TRBV3-2) to TRBJ1-2, with 7 bases identical to TRBD1. Specimen: peripheral blood. The CDR3 DNA reads as TGTGCCAGCAGCCGGGCCCGGGACAGAAACTATGGCTACACCTTC. This sequence encodes CASSRARDRNYGYTF.